The 20 T cell receptor beta chains reported below all come from one sample, sequenced in a study. TCRdb re-analysed the 5' RACE reads in MiXCR, keeping a single row per CDR3 protein. The data show thousands of distinct CDR3 sequences, around 55% seen once. Cells sorted as Tregs were CD4+, CD25+ and CD127-/low. The sequenced sample was Tregs sorted from a lymph node. The receptors derive from a female donor with breast cancer.

As for this clonotype: The conserved phenylalanine or tryptophan normally closing the CDR3 is absent here, so this likely arose from a read error. The DNA of the CDR3 is TGTGCCAGCAGCACGGGCGGGACAGGGTCACCCCTCCACCTT. This codes for CASSTGGTGSPLHL. The genes are TRBV7-8 and TRBJ1-6, with 9 bases lining up with TRBD1. Germline V lookup: CDR1 SGHVS, CDR2 FQNEAQ. CDR3 size: 14 residues. Unmatched junction bases numbered 6, after V lost 5 bases and J lost 10 bases.

A few counts support this clonotype. The chain has TRBV20-1 and TRBJ2-5; TRBD2 might be the D (6 bases). This CDR3 is built from 14 residues. V lost 6 bases, J lost 0 bases, and 14 bases lay in between. The germline gives CDR1 DFQATT, CDR2 SNEGSKA (reference sequence). The CDR3 DNA is TGCAGTGCAAACCTAGCGACCTACCAAGAGACCCAGTACTTC. Amino acids: CSANLATYQETQYF.

The genes are TRBV6-1 and TRBJ2-3; no clear D gene. V was pared by 2 bases and J by 7 bases, with 13 bases between. Germline lookup yields CDR1 MNHNS and CDR2 SASEGT. This CDR3 comprises 14 residues. CDR3 sequence (DNA): TGTGCCAGCAGTGAAATGCTGATGACCAATACGCAGTATTTT. Its translation is CASSEMLMTNTQYF.

This chain joins TRBV19 and TRBJ2-5; D remains ambiguous. CDR3 length equals 13 residues. V was shortened by 8 bases and J by 1 base, with 11 bases between the two germline ends. The germline V gene encodes CDR1 LNHDA and CDR2 SQIVND (reference sequence). The CDR3 coding sequence is TGTGCCAGTTCGAGGACCGTCCAAGAGACCCAGTACTTC. Protein sequence: CASSRTVQETQYF.

V and J are TRBV4-1 and TRBJ2-1, with 9 bases matching TRBD2. This CDR3 is 15 amino acids long. Unmatched junction bases numbered 5, after V lost 1 base and J lost 7 bases. Germline V gene sequence: CDR1 MGHRA, CDR2 YSYEKL. The CDR3 sequence: CASSQVLLAGNEQFF. CDR3 coding DNA: TGCGCCAGCAGCCAAGTCCTGCTAGCGGGAAATGAGCAGTTCTTC.

This rearrangement joins TRBV3-1 to TRBJ2-7; 11 nucleotides line up with TRBD2. The CDR3 contains 15 residues. V lost 1 base and J lost 8; bases outside the gene matches: 7. CDR1 and CDR2 (germline): LGHDT, YNNKEL (reference sequence). CDR3 in DNA: TGTGCCAGCAGCCAAGGCATTAGCGGGAGGGGCCAGCAGTACTTC. Its protein is CASSQGISGRGQQYF.

This clonotype was seen more than once but under ten times. This chain joins TRBV5-5 and TRBJ2-4; D is undetermined. V was clipped by 2 bases and J by 1 base, with 13 bases between them. Germline V gene lookup returns CDR1 SGHKS and CDR2 YYEKEE (reference sequence). The CDR3 consists of 16 residues. In DNA form, the CDR3 reads TGTGCCAGCAGCTTTCGGGTCGTCCAGGCCAAAAACATTCAGTACTTC. Encoded protein: CASSFRVVQAKNIQYF.

The rearrangement uses TRBV12-3 or TRBV12-4 and TRBJ2-2; 9 bases are shared with TRBD2. The CDR3 runs 16 residues. The V gene end was trimmed by 3 bases and the J gene end by 1 base; junction bases not matched to a gene: 3. In DNA, the CDR3 is TGTGCCAGCAGTTTGGGTAGCGGGAGGAACACCGGGGAGCTGTTTTTT. Translation: CASSLGSGRNTGELFF.

The chain is built from TRBV4-3 and TRBJ2-1, with 9 nucleotides matching TRBD2. Germline CDR1 is LGHNA and CDR2 is YSLEER. This CDR3 contains 17 residues. The V and J ends lost 0 bases and 7 bases, in that order; junction bases with no gene match: 10. CDR3 nucleotides: TGCGCCAGCAGCCAAGATCGGGGCGGGAGGGCTCAGAATGAGCAGTTCTTC. Translating gives CASSQDRGGRAQNEQFF.

V and J are TRBV6-5 and TRBJ2-3; 7 bases agree with TRBD1. This CDR3 is 14 amino acids long. Germline lookup yields CDR1 MNHEY and CDR2 SVGAGI. The V and J ends lost 5 bases and 0 bases, in that order; junction bases with no gene match: 2. This chain's CDR3 is CASSVGQSTDTQYF. The CDR3 DNA reads as TGTGCCAGCAGTGTGGGACAGAGCACAGATACGCAGTATTTT.

This rearrangement joins TRBV7-3 to TRBJ2-7; D ambiguous. The CDR3 has 14 residues. Germline V lookup: CDR1 SGHTA, CDR2 FQGTGA. Trimming left V 5 bases short and J 2 bases short, with 13 bases between. DNA for the CDR3: TGTGCCAGCAGCCCCGGCGGAAACCCCTACGAGCAGTACTTC. Protein sequence: CASSPGGNPYEQYF. Full variable domain (missing parts from reference TRBV7-3 and TRBJ2-7): GAGVSQTPSNKVTEKGKYVELRCDPISGHTALYWYRQSLGQGPEFLIYFQGTGAADDSGLPNDRFFAVRPEGSVSTLKIQRTERGDSAVYLCASSPGGNPYEQYFGPGTRLTVT.

This chain connects TRBV9 to TRBJ2-3; 12 bases match TRBD2. The V gene's germline CDR1 is SGDLS and CDR2 YYNGEE. With V trimmed by 6 bases and J by 3 bases, 2 bases remained unmatched. The CDR3 loop spans 14 amino acids. The CDR3, as DNA: TGTGCCAGCACCGGGACTAGCGGGACAGATACGCAGTATTTT. Amino acid sequence: CASTGTSGTDTQYF.

Concerning this clonotype: Relative to the germline gene, one junction end is altered; a read error may explain this. CDR3 residues: CASSNHVFGTSGTDAQYF. CDR3 bases: TGTGCCAGCAGCAACCATGTCTTCGGGACTAGCGGAACAGATGCGCAGTATTTT. V usage is TRBV7-2 and J usage is TRBJ2-3; 11 nucleotides agree with TRBD2. The germline V gene encodes CDR1 SGHTA and CDR2 FQGNSA. This CDR3 region has 18 residues.

In its sample, this clonotype was seen a few times. Here the CDR3 DNA reads TGCAGTGTGGGACAGGGCGAGCAGTACTTC. Translated, it gives CSVGQGEQYF. The V call is TRBV20-1, the J call TRBJ2-7; 9 nucleotides line up with TRBD1. The junction had 1 base not matched to a gene; V was cut back by 7 bases and J by 6 bases. CDR3 length: 10 residues. Per the germline V gene, CDR1 is DFQATT and CDR2 is SNEGSKA (reference sequence).

The chain links TRBV20-1 to TRBJ2-1, with TRBD2 matching 12 bases. V dropped 3 bases and J dropped 10; count of bases not matched to a gene: 10. This CDR3 region has 15 residues. CDR1 DFQATT and CDR2 SNEGSKA come from the germline V gene (reference sequence). In nucleotides, the CDR3 is TGCAGTGCTAGCGGGCGACTAGCGGGAGTAGGGGAGCAGTTCTTC. Amino acid sequence: CSASGRLAGVGEQFF.

This chain connects TRBV20-1 to TRBJ2-1; D not certain. The CDR3 is 14 amino acids. Germline CDR1 and CDR2: DFQATT and SNEGSKA (reference sequence). Trimming removed 3 bases from V and 2 bases from J, with 11 bases in between. CDR3 in amino acids: CSASPVEPYNEQFF. CDR3 coding DNA: TGCAGTGCTAGCCCGGTGGAACCCTACAATGAGCAGTTCTTC.

This clonotype was seen a single time. V and J are TRBV7-8 and TRBJ2-3, with D perhaps matching TRBD2 (5 bases). CDR1 and CDR2 (germline): SGHVS, FQNEAQ. The V and J ends lost 1 base and 0 bases respectively, with 17 bases between them. The CDR3 contains 18 residues. The CDR3 bases are TGTGCCAGCAGCTTAGGAACCGACGGACTCTCTAGCACAGATACGCAGTATTTT. Its protein product is CASSLGTDGLSSTDTQYF.

The chain couples TRBV6-2 or TRBV6-3 to TRBJ1-1; 10 nucleotides agree with TRBD1. The CDR3 consists of 14 residues. V dropped 5 bases and J dropped 6; count of bases not matched to a gene: 6. Germline V gene sequence: CDR1 MNHEY, CDR2 SVGEGT. The CDR3 protein is CASSRGTGVSEAFF. Here the CDR3 DNA reads TGTGCCAGCAGTCGAGGGACAGGGGTTTCTGAAGCTTTCTTT.

A few counts support this clonotype. The chain uses TRBV5-1 and TRBJ2-1; D might be TRBD2 (5 bases). Germline V gives CDR1 SGHRS, CDR2 YFSETQ. CDR3 length: 14 amino acids. The V and J ends lost 1 base and 4 bases respectively, with 9 bases between them. CDR3 sequence reads: CASSLWERYNEQFF. The CDR3 DNA is TGCGCCAGCAGCTTGTGGGAGAGGTACAATGAGCAGTTCTTC. Variable domain in full (rest from reference TRBV5-1 and TRBJ2-1): KAGVTQTPRYLIKTRGQQVTLSCSPISGHRSVSWYQQTPGQGLQFLFEYFSETQRNKGNFPGRFSGRQFSNSRSEMNVSTLELGDSALYLCASSLWERYNEQFFGPGTRLTVL.

This clonotype was counted only a few times. The chain has TRBV6-2 or TRBV6-3 and TRBJ2-1; 7 bases match TRBD2. Germline assignment: CDR1 MNHEY and CDR2 SVGEGT. J lost 5 bases, V lost 6 bases, and 7 bases had no gene match. The CDR3 is made up of 14 amino acids. In DNA form, the CDR3 reads TGTGCCAGCAGGGGCGGGAGTATGGACAATGAGCAGTTCTTC. As protein: CASRGGSMDNEQFF.